The clone carrying this TCR beta chain appeared many times. Its antigen is as yet unknown. These data belong to a study of neurological immune-mediated disorders. Study-level points and caveats: The greatest degree of TCR clonal expansion was observed in HTLV-1-associated myelopathy, with the lowest in multiple sclerosis, below that of healthy controls.

With 10-nucleotide random UMIs included, cDNA was synthesized by 5'RACE. A single run covered 15-18 subjects with over 190 million TCR-beta sequences. TCRdb processed the 5' RACE reads anew with MiXCR; each CDR3 protein has one entry. This sample yields 44,000 or so distinct CDR3 sequences, of which roughly 6% are seen a single time; about 0.57% belongs to the top ten. Germline CDR1 and CDR2: DFQATT and SNEGSKA (reference sequence). The CDR3 runs 13 residues. Healthy control participants comprised blood bank volunteers in Maryland, USA. This chain links TRBV20-1 with TRBJ2-1, with 10 bases identical to TRBD1. Sequencing input: CD4+ T cells from blood. This receptor was obtained from a woman aged 40 to 55 in good health. For the CDR3, the DNA is TGCAGCGCTCCGGGACAGGGGCTCTATGAGCAGTTCTTC. Its translation: CSAPGQGLYEQFF.